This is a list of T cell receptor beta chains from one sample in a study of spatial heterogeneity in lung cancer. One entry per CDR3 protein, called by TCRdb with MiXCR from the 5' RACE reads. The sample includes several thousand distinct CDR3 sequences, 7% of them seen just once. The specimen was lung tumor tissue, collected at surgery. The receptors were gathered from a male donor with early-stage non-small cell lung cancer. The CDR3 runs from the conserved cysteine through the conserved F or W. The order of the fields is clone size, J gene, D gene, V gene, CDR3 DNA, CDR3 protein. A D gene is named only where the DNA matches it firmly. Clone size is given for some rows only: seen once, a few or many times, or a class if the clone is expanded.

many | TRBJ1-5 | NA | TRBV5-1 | TGCGCCAGCAGCCTGGACCCGCTATCCGGCAATCAGCCCCAGCATTTT | CASSLDPLSGNQPQHF
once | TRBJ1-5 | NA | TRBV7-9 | TGTGCCAGCAGCCAAGGGAGCAATCAGCCCCAGCATTTT | CASSQGSNQPQHF
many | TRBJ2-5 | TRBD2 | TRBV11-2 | TGTGCCAGCAGCTGGACAAGCGGGGGGCAAGAGACCCAGTACTTC | CASSWTSGGQETQYF
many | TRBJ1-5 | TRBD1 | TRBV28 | TGTGCCAGCAGTTTCGGACGACAGGGTGGGAATCAGCCCCAGCATTTT | CASSFGRQGGNQPQHF
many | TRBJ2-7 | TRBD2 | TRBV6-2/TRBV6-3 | TGTGCCAGCACCCCATTACCTACTAGCGTGAGGGCCTACGAGCAGTACTTC | CASTPLPTSVRAYEQYF
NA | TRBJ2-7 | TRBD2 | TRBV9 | TGTGCCAGCAGCCCCGCGAGGGCGGGAGGATCCTACGAGCAGTACTTC | CASSPARAGGSYEQYF
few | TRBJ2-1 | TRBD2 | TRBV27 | TGTGCCAGCAGTCCCCTAGCGGGAGGCTCTAATGAGCAGTTCTTC | CASSPLAGGSNEQFF
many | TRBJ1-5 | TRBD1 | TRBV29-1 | TGCAGCGCCCGGACAGGGGACGAGCCCCAGCATTTT | CSARTGDEPQHF
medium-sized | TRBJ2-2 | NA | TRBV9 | TGTGCCAGCAGCCCGTCTGGAACCATTAACACCGGGGAGCTGTTTTTT | CASSPSGTINTGELFF
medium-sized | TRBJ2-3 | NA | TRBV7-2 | TGTGCCAGCAGCTTTTCAGATACGCAGTATTTT | CASSFSDTQYF
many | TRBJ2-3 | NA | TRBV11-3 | TGTGCCAGCAGCCGCCAGGGAGATACGCAGTATTTT | CASSRQGDTQYF
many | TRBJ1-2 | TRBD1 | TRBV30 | TGTGCCTGGAGTACTCCCGGACAGGCTTCTTCTCCGACCTTC | CAWSTPGQASSPTF
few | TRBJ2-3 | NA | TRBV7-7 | TGTGCTAGCAGCTTAACGGAAGGGGCCGGAGATACGCAGTATTTT | CASSLTEGAGDTQYF
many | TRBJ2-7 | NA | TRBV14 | TGTGCCAGCAGCCTATTCTCCTGGCAGCGGGCCTACGAGCAGTACTTC | CASSLFSWQRAYEQYF
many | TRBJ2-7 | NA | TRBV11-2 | TGTGCCAGCAGCTTATACGGAGGAGTACGTAGGGAGCAGTACTTC | CASSLYGGVRREQYF
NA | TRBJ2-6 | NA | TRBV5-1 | TGCGCCGGCAGCTACCGGATGGGCTCTGGGGCCAACGTCCTGACTTTC | CAGSYRMGSGANVLTF
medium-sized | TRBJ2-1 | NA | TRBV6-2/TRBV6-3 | TGTGCCAGCAGTTCGGTTATGGACCTAGGTCGTGGGCAGTTCTTC | CASSSVMDLGRGQFF
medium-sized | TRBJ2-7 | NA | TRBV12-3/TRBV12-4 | TGTGCCAGCAGTCCGGCAGGAGGGATCGACGAGCAGTACTTC | CASSPAGGIDEQYF
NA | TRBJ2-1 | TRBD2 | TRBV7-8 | TGTGCCAGCAGCTTAACTAGCGGCTCAGGGCCAGGGAATGAGCAGTTCTTC | CASSLTSGSGPGNEQFF
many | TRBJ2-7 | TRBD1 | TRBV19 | TGTGCCAGTAGTACCACAGGGGTAGTGAACGAGCAGTACTTC | CASSTTGVVNEQYF
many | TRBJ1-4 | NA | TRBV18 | TGTGCCAGCTCACCACCACGGGGGTTCCATGAAAAACTGTTTTTT | CASSPPRGFHEKLFF
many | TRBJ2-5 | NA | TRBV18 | TGTGCCAGCTCACCGGGGCGGGAAGAGACCCAGTACTTC | CASSPGREETQYF
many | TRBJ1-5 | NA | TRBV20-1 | TGCAGTGCGTGGGAAGGGGGTGGGAATCAGCCCCAGCATTTT | CSAWEGGGNQPQHF
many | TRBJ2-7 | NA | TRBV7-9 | TGTGCCAGCAGCTTAGCCGTCCCAGGTGCTTCCTACGAGCAGTACTTC | CASSLAVPGASYEQYF
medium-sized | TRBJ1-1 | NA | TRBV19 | TGTGCCAGTAGAATCGGGGGGCGGTCGAACACTGAAGCTTTCTTT | CASRIGGRSNTEAFF
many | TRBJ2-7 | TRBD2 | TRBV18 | TGTGCCAGCTCCCTAGCGGGGGGGGCCTACGAGCAGTACTTC | CASSLAGGAYEQYF
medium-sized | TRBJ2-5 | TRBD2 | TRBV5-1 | TGCGCCAGCAGCTTGTCTAGGACTAGCAAAGAGACCCAGTACTTC | CASSLSRTSKETQYF
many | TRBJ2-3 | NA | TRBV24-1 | TGTGCCACCAGTGATTTATCAGATACGCAGTATTTT | CATSDLSDTQYF
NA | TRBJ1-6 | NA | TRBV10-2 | TGCGCCAGCAGTGAACAGGGAGGTTCACCCCTCCACTTT | CASSEQGGSPLHF
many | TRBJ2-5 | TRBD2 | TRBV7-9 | TGTGCCAGCCTTAGCGGGCTTCAAGAGACCCAGTACTTC | CASLSGLQETQYF
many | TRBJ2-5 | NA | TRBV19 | TGTGCCAGTAGTATAGTCCACAGGAGGGAAGAGACCCAGTACTTC | CASSIVHRREETQYF
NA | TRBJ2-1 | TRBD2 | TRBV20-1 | TGCAGTGCTAGGACTAGCGGAGGGAATGAGCAGTTCTTC | CSARTSGGNEQFF
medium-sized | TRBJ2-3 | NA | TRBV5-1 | TGCGCCAGCAGGGGTGTGCGAGATACGCAGTATTTT | CASRGVRDTQYF
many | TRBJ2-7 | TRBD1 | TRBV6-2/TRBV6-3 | TGTGCCAGCACCGAACAAAGGACAGGGGGCGACGAGCAGTACTTC | CASTEQRTGGDEQYF
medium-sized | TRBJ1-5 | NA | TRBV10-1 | TGCGCCAGCAGTGTTGGTGCAGAAAGCAATCAGCCCCAGCATTTT | CASSVGAESNQPQHF
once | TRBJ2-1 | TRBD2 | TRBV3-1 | TGTGCCATCGGGAGGCGGGGGGGCCCGGAGTTCTTC | CAIGRRGGPEFF
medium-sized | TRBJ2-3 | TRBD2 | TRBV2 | TGTGCCAGCATTGAGCGGGGGGGCACAGATACGCAGTATTTT | CASIERGGTDTQYF
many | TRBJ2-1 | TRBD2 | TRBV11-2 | TGTGCCAGCAGCCCGGGACTAGCGGGAGAGAATGAGCAGTTCTTC | CASSPGLAGENEQFF
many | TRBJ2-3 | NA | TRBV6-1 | TGTGCCAGCAGTGAAGTTGGAGGGTACACAGATACGCAGTATTTT | CASSEVGGYTDTQYF
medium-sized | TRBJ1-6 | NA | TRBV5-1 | TGCGCCAGCAAGATTGACCTGACTCGCAATTCACCCCTCCACTTT | CASKIDLTRNSPLHF
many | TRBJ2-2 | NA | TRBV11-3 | TGTGCCAGCAGCCCCTGGGAGAACACCGGGGAGCTGTTTTTT | CASSPWENTGELFF
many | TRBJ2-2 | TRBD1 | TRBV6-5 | TGTGCCAGCAGAACTGACAGGGGGCGTAGCGGGGAGCTGTTTTTT | CASRTDRGRSGELFF
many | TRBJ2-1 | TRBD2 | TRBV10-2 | TGCGCCAGCACTCTAGCGGGAGGGATGGATGAGCAGTTCTTC | CASTLAGGMDEQFF
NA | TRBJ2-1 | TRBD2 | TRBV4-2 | TGTGCCAGCAGCCAAGATACGGGACTAGCCCTAAATAATGAGCAGTTCTTC | CASSQDTGLALNNEQFF
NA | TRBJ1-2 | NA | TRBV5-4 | TGTGCCAGCAGCCCTGGAGGGTGGCAGGATGGCTACACCTTC | CASSPGGWQDGYTF
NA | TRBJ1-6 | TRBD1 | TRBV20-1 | TGCAGTGCAGGCAGGGGGCAGAATAATTCACCCCTCCACTTT | CSAGRGQNNSPLHF
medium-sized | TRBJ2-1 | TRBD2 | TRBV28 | TGTGCCAGCACCTTTAGCGGGAGGGCCAACAATGAGCAGTTCTTC | CASTFSGRANNEQFF
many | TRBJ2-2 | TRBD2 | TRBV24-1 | TGTGCCACCAGTGATCAGGAGCGGGAGTCCGGGGAGCTGTTTTTT | CATSDQERESGELFF
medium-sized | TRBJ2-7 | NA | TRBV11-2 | TGTGCCAGCAACCAGGTAGCGGTTACCTACGAGCAGTACTTC | CASNQVAVTYEQYF